These 27 T cell receptor beta chains share one sample of origin, sequenced in a study of T cells in Graves' hyperthyroidism and ophthalmopathy. There were TCR beta CDR3 regions amplified from RNA transcripts. The TCR CDR3 first-round RT-PCR relied on the HTBI primer set. MiXCR, applied by TCRdb to the multiplex PCR reads, yields one record per CDR3 protein. This table has 560,000 or so distinct CDR3 sequences, roughly 21% appearing once. The specimen was blood. The receptors were sampled from a man aged 35 to 55 with Graves' ophthalmopathy.

This clonotype was counted between two and nine times. The rearrangement joins TRBV9 to TRBJ2-1; 13 bases fit TRBD2. The V and J ends lost 1 base and 6 bases, in that order; junction bases with no gene match: 4. The germline gives CDR1 SGDLS, CDR2 YYNGEE. The CDR3 is made up of 16 amino acids. The CDR3 spells CASSVTGTSGANEQFF. As DNA, the CDR3 is TGTGCCAGCAGCGTAACCGGGACTAGCGGGGCCAATGAGCAGTTCTTC.

The V call is TRBV2, the J call TRBJ2-6; D might be TRBD2 (6 bases). The CDR3 totals 15 residues. Trimming pared 4 bases from V and 3 bases from J, leaving 10 bases between. Germline assignment: CDR1 SNHLY and CDR2 FYNNEI. CDR3 region: CASSGGGVGANVLTF. The CDR3, as DNA: TGTGCCAGCAGTGGCGGAGGGGTTGGGGCCAACGTCCTGACTTTC. The whole variable domain, remainder taken from reference TRBV2 and TRBJ2-6, is EPEVTQTPSHQVTQMGQEVILRCVPISNHLYFYWYRQILGQKVEFLVSFYNNEISEKSEIFDDQFSVERPDGSNFTLKIRSTKLEDSAMYFCASSGGGVGANVLTFGAGSRLTVL.

The genes are TRBV9 and TRBJ2-7; 12 nucleotides align to TRBD2. V shed 4 bases, J shed 4 bases, and the junction held 9 bases outside the gene matches. Germline loops: CDR1 SGDLS, CDR2 YYNGEE. This CDR3 contains 16 residues. The CDR3 sequence: CASSFTWTSGEYEQYF. The CDR3 nucleotides read TGTGCCAGCAGCTTCACATGGACTAGCGGGGAATACGAGCAGTACTTC.

This clonotype was counted between two and nine times. V usage is TRBV20-1 and J usage is TRBJ2-5; 8 nucleotides agree with TRBD2. J gave up 5 bases and V 5 bases, and 10 bases lay outside the gene matches. CDR3 length: 14 residues. Germline V gene sequence: CDR1 DFQATT, CDR2 SNEGSKA (reference sequence). The CDR3 DNA reads TGCAGTGCTTACACCGGGGTAGCGGGGGAGACCCAGTACTTC. Translated: CSAYTGVAGETQYF.

This sequence joins TRBV6-1 and TRBJ2-1; D may match TRBD1 or TRBD2 (5 bases each). CDR1 is MNHNS, CDR2 SASEGT, per germline. The CDR3 length is 18 residues. V gave up 6 bases and J gave up 3 bases, with 24 bases separating them. The CDR3 here is CASRDGVQGRPDYNEQFF. CDR3 nucleotide sequence: TGTGCCAGCAGAGACGGGGTCCAGGGAAGGCCTGACTACAATGAGCAGTTCTTC.

The chain carries TRBV27 and TRBJ2-7; tentatively, D is TRBD2 (6 bases). Germline CDR1 reads MNHEY; CDR2 reads SMNVEV (reference sequence). The CDR3 loop spans 13 amino acids. Trimming left V 11 bases short and J 6 bases short, with 20 bases between. This CDR3 is CAGGNWLAVEQYF. CDR3 bases: TGTGCCGGCGGGAACTGGTTAGCCGTCGAGCAGTACTTC.

This clonotype was counted many times. The gene calls are TRBV28 and TRBJ2-1; 7 bases match TRBD2. This CDR3 comprises 17 residues. CDR1 is MDHEN and CDR2 is SYDVKM in the germline V gene. V gave up 1 base and J gave up 0 bases; unmatched junction bases: 6. This CDR3 is CASSLFSGHSSYNEQFF. The CDR3 DNA reads as TGTGCCAGCAGTTTATTTAGCGGGCATAGCTCCTACAATGAGCAGTTCTTC.

In this sample, this clonotype turned up once. V usage is TRBV5-1 and J usage is TRBJ2-2; D call uncertain. Looked up from germline, CDR1 is SGHRS and CDR2 is YFSETQ. This CDR3 has 13 residues. V lost 3 bases and J lost 4, with 7 bases in between. This CDR3 reads CASSWGSTGELFF. Written as DNA, the CDR3 is TGCGCCAGCAGCTGGGGAAGCACCGGGGAGCTGTTTTTT.

This chain's CDR3 is CASSYSRQSSGLQETQYF. CDR3 in DNA: TGTGCCAGCAGTTACTCGAGGCAATCTAGCGGGCTCCAAGAGACCCAGTACTTC. This chain connects TRBV6-5 to TRBJ2-5, with 8 bases aligning to TRBD2. Trimming took 0 bases from V and 1 from J; bases not matched to a gene: 10. Per germline, CDR1 MNHEY and CDR2 SVGAGI. This CDR3 contains 18 residues.

In this sample, this clonotype turned up a few times. J is TRBJ2-7 and V is TRBV2, with 7 bases aligning to TRBD2. Germline CDR1 is SNHLY and CDR2 is FYNNEI. The V gene end was trimmed by 8 bases and the J gene end by 3 bases; junction bases not matched to a gene: 10. This CDR3 spans 14 amino acids. The CDR3 sequence is CASLERGYYYEQYF. The CDR3 region has the DNA TGTGCCAGCCTGGAGCGGGGATATTACTACGAGCAGTACTTC.

This clonotype has a count of ten or more. The chain is built from TRBV30 and TRBJ1-1; TRBD1 agrees at 9 bases. CDR1 is GTSNPN and CDR2 is SVGIG in the germline V gene (reference sequence). V was pared by 2 bases and J by 4 bases, with 17 bases of the junction left unmatched. CDR3 length: 18 residues. As DNA, the CDR3 is TGTGCCTGGAGTCGATTCACTCGGGACAGGGCGGGGGGCACTGAAGCTTTCTTT. This encodes CAWSRFTRDRAGGTEAFF.

With regard to this clonotype: The DNA is left out, because the CDR3 cannot be placed on it with certainty; the CDR3 is given as TCRdb lists it. The genes are TRBV2 and TRBJ2-2; TRBD2, the D gene given by the table, was not confirmed from the DNA. The CDR3 length equals 17 residues, ends included. Germline V gene lookup returns CDR1 SNHLY and CDR2 FYNNEI. Here the CDR3 reads CASSGTSGGETPGSCFF.

This clonotype was found a few times. This sequence joins TRBV6-1 and TRBJ2-2, with D possibly being TRBD1 (5 bases). Germline V gives CDR1 MNHNS, CDR2 SASEGT. The CDR3 covers 14 residues. Between the trimmed V and J ends, which lost 8 bases and 1 base, there was a span of 11 bases. CDR3 amino acids: CASVRGRNTGELFF. In DNA form, the CDR3 reads TGTGCCAGCGTTAGGGGCCGGAACACCGGGGAGCTGTTTTTT.

The table lists this clonotype with a few counts. The V and J genes are TRBV20-1 and TRBJ1-1; D gene unclear. The V end was cut by 6 bases, the J end by 3 bases, with 14 bases between. The germline V gene has CDR1 DFQATT and CDR2 SNEGSKA (reference sequence). This CDR3 spans 13 amino acids. CDR3 coding DNA: TGCAGTGCGCAAATACGAGAGTACACTGAAGCTTTCTTT. Encoded protein: CSAQIREYTEAFF.

The rearrangement links TRBV6-1 to TRBJ2-7, with D uncertain. In germline, CDR1 is MNHNS, CDR2 SASEGT. The CDR3 totals 16 residues. V gave up 2 bases and J gave up 3 bases, with 17 bases separating them. The CDR3 sequence: CASSEIGDGYFYEQYF. The DNA for the CDR3 is TGTGCCAGCAGTGAAATTGGAGACGGATACTTCTACGAGCAGTACTTC.

Notes on this clonotype: Given a much more abundant clone one base away, this may be a read error. J is TRBJ2-7 and V is TRBV6-1; TRBD2 is a possible D gene (5 bases). The germline V gene encodes CDR1 MNHNS and CDR2 SASEGT. This CDR3 is built from 15 residues. V was clipped by 8 bases and J by 6 bases, with 23 bases between them. CDR3: CASALEAASPGEQYF. The CDR3 region has the DNA TGTGCCAGCGCCCTGGAGGCGGCCTCTCCAGGCGAGCAGTACTTC.

This clonotype was seen at least ten times. This chain joins TRBV6-5 and TRBJ1-5, with a possible D match to TRBD1 (6 bases). The CDR3 loop spans 15 amino acids. V was cut by 0 bases and J by 4 bases, with 10 bases left in between. Germline-derived CDR1 and CDR2 are MNHEY and SVGAGI. CDR3: CASSYSSGANQPQHF. The CDR3 region has the DNA TGTGCCAGCAGTTACTCATCAGGGGCGAATCAGCCCCAGCATTTT.

This clonotype was counted many times. The chain uses TRBV28 and TRBJ2-7; D tentatively reads TRBD1 or TRBD2 (5 bases each). The CDR3 has 13 residues. Germline V lookup: CDR1 MDHEN, CDR2 SYDVKM. Deletions cut 7 bases from V and 2 bases from J, with 12 bases between. The CDR3 loop reads CASMRPGPYEQYF. The CDR3, as DNA: TGTGCCAGCATGCGCCCGGGGCCCTACGAGCAGTACTTC. Based on the CDR3 plus reference TRBV28 and TRBJ2-7, the full variable domain is DVKVTQSSRYLVKRTGEKVFLECVQDMDHENMFWYRQDPGLGLRLIYFSYDVKMKEKGDIPEGYSVSREKKERFSLILESASTNQTSMYLCASMRPGPYEQYFGPGTRLTVT.

This chain links TRBV20-1 with TRBJ2-1; TRBD1 aligns across 11 bases. This CDR3 contains 14 residues. V dropped 6 bases and J dropped 9; count of bases not matched to a gene: 10. Germline loops: CDR1 DFQATT, CDR2 SNEGSKA (reference sequence). The CDR3 nucleotides read TGCAGTGCGGACGGACAGGGGGCGCCTAGTGAGCAGTTCTTC. Amino acid sequence: CSADGQGAPSEQFF.

This clonotype has ten or more counts. V is TRBV5-1 and J is TRBJ2-3; D might be TRBD2 (7 bases). CDR3 length: 15 residues. Germline V lookup: CDR1 SGHRS, CDR2 YFSETQ. V shed 3 bases and J shed 7 bases, with 18 bases lying between them. The CDR3 DNA reads as TGCGCCAGCAGCTGGGGGGGCAAGGGCGCAAATACGCAGTATTTT. It is translated as CASSWGGKGANTQYF. Combining the CDR3 with reference TRBV5-1 and TRBJ2-3 gives the whole variable domain KAGVTQTPRYLIKTRGQQVTLSCSPISGHRSVSWYQQTPGQGLQFLFEYFSETQRNKGNFPGRFSGRQFSNSRSEMNVSTLELGDSALYLCASSWGGKGANTQYFGPGTRLTVL.

Points on this clonotype: This clone may be a read error of a much larger clone one base away. This chain links TRBV12-3 or TRBV12-4 with TRBJ2-7; D is unclear. The length of the CDR3 is 14 residues. CDR3 amino acids: CASSLNEFSHEQYF. The CDR3 coding sequence is TGTGCCAGCAGTTTAAATGAGTTCTCCCACGAGCAGTACTTC.

The chain is built from TRBV7-8 and TRBJ1-1, with unresolved D. Deletions cut 6 bases from V and 4 bases from J, with 18 bases between. The germline V gene has CDR1 SGHVS and CDR2 FQNEAQ. This CDR3 comprises 15 residues. As DNA, the CDR3 is TGTGCCAGCAGTCAAGGCAGAAAATTGGGCACTGAAGCTTTCTTT. It encodes CASSQGRKLGTEAFF.

This clonotype occurred a few times. This rearrangement joins TRBV2 to TRBJ2-2, with unresolved D. Germline assignment: CDR1 SNHLY and CDR2 FYNNEI. This CDR3 comprises 15 residues. V gave up 3 bases and J gave up 7 bases, with 15 bases separating them. The CDR3 nucleotides read TGTGCCAGCAGTGACCGATGGATGGGAAACGGGGAGCTGTTTTTT. It translates to CASSDRWMGNGELFF.

The V and J genes are TRBV5-4 and TRBJ2-1; D is possibly TRBD1 (5 bases). This CDR3 comprises 13 residues. Deletions cut 6 bases from V and 7 bases from J, with 14 bases between. Germline lookup yields CDR1 SGHNT and CDR2 YYREEE (reference sequence). The CDR3 DNA reads TGTGCCAGCACCTGGCAAGGACAAAATGAGCAGTTCTTC. As protein: CASTWQGQNEQFF.

The rearrangement links TRBV12-3 or TRBV12-4 to TRBJ2-2; 10 positions match TRBD2. The V and J ends lost 2 bases and 7 bases, in that order; junction bases with no gene match: 1. The CDR3 has 14 residues. The CDR3 nucleotides are TGTGCCAGCAGTTTAAGGACTAGCGGCGGGGAGCTGTTTTTT. Its protein product is CASSLRTSGGELFF.

This clonotype occurred a few times. The chain combines TRBV7-3 with TRBJ2-3, with 10 bases matching TRBD2. The CDR3 sequence is 18 residues long. From germline, CDR1 is SGHTA and CDR2 FQGTGA. The V and J ends lost 5 bases and 1 base, in that order; junction bases with no gene match: 12. CDR3 protein: CASSPHSALAGRTDTQYF. For the CDR3, the DNA is TGTGCCAGCAGCCCACATAGCGCACTAGCGGGGCGCACAGATACGCAGTATTTT. The entire variable domain, with the rest obtained from reference TRBV7-3 and TRBJ2-3, is as follows: GAGVSQTPSNKVTEKGKYVELRCDPISGHTALYWYRQSLGQGPEFLIYFQGTGAADDSGLPNDRFFAVRPEGSVSTLKIQRTERGDSAVYLCASSPHSALAGRTDTQYFGPGTRLTVL.

This clonotype was seen only once. The V and J genes are TRBV7-2 and TRBJ1-6; D unresolved. Looked up from germline, CDR1 is SGHTA and CDR2 is FQGNSA. The CDR3 contains 16 residues. The V gene lost 5 bases and the J gene lost 8 bases, with 19 bases spanning the gap. CDR3: CASSLKGWSYDSPLHF. CDR3 sequence (DNA): TGTGCCAGCAGCCTCAAAGGGTGGAGTTATGATTCACCCCTCCACTTT. Together with reference TRBV7-2 and TRBJ1-6, the CDR3 gives the full variable domain: GAGVSQSPSNKVTEKGKDVELRCDPISGHTALYWYRQSLGQGLEFLIYFQGNSAPDKSGLPSDRFSAERTGGSVSTLTIQRTQQEDSAVYLCASSLKGWSYDSPLHFGNGTRLTVT.